Below are 21 T cell receptor beta chains sequenced from a single sample in a study of lung T cells in sarcoidosis with Löfgren's syndrome (dated by TCRdb to about 2017). Sequencing was performed on an Illumina MiSeq. Through fastp at Q25 and MiXCR, TCRdb rebuilt clones from the public reads, retaining in-frame beta chains. When rows share a CDR3 protein, they turn into one entry using the most common DNA and genes. Within this sample are roughly 3,200 distinct CDR3 sequences, with around a sixth of them counted one time only. The top ten clonotypes cover roughly 6.7% of the sample. The sequenced material came from CD4+ T cells from bronchoalveolar lavage. Receptors were obtained from a human donor with sarcoidosis (Löfgren's syndrome or another form), or a control subject (not recorded which).

By share of the sample, this clonotype is large (0.1 to 1%). The V and J genes are TRBV2 and TRBJ1-1, with D maybe TRBD1 (5 bases). Trimming left V 4 bases short and J 1 base short, with 10 bases between. The CDR3 loop spans 14 amino acids. CDR1 and CDR2 (germline): SNHLY, FYNNEI. Here the CDR3 DNA reads TGTGCCAGCAGTGGGAATACAGGGAACACTGAAGCTTTCTTT. Translation: CASSGNTGNTEAFF.

About this clonotype itself: Possible read error: a much larger clone is one base away. J is TRBJ2-7 and V is TRBV29-1, with D perhaps matching TRBD1 or TRBD2 (5 bases each). The CDR3 totals 11 residues. Germline CDR1 SQVTM, CDR2 ANQGSEA. Deletions cut 4 bases from V and 5 bases from J, with 9 bases between. The CDR3 DNA is TGCAGCGTTGTATGGGGGAACGAGCAGTACGTC. Protein sequence: CSVVWGNEQYV.

This clonotype is categorized as medium-sized. V is TRBV18 and J is TRBJ2-7, with D uncertain. The CDR3 spans 13 residues. From germline, CDR1 is KGHSH and CDR2 LQKENI. V was clipped by 3 bases and J by 6 bases, with 12 bases between them. CDR3 amino acids: CASSPESRSEQYV. The DNA for the CDR3 is TGTGCCAGCTCACCCGAATCTCGCTCCGAGCAGTACGTC.

By proportion, this clonotype is medium-sized. The V gene is TRBV3-1, the J gene TRBJ2-7; D is ambiguous. Germline assignment: CDR1 LGHDT and CDR2 YNNKEL (reference sequence). V shed 0 bases and J shed 1 base, with 7 bases lying between them. The CDR3 is 14 amino acids. DNA of the CDR3: TGTGCCAGCAGCCAAGATTTACAGTCCTACGAGCAGTACGTC. This translates into CASSQDLQSYEQYV.

This clonotype ranks as medium-sized (0.01 to 0.1%). The chain couples TRBV11-2 to TRBJ2-1; D unclear. The CDR3 spans 13 residues. In germline, CDR1 is SGHAT, CDR2 FQNNGV. With 4 bases removed from V and 4 bases from J, the gap between germline ends came to 8 bases. CDR3 protein: CASSSTPYNEQFF. In DNA, the CDR3 is TGTGCCAGCAGCTCGACGCCTTACAATGAGCAGTTCTTC.

This clonotype rates as medium-sized. This chain links TRBV11-2 with TRBJ1-2, with no clear D. CDR1 is SGHAT and CDR2 is FQNNGV in the germline V gene. This CDR3 has 14 amino acids. V lost 0 bases and J lost 6, with 11 bases in between. CDR3 sequence (DNA): TGTGCCAGCAGCTTAGATCTGGGCCGACATGGCTACACCTTC. Amino acid sequence: CASSLDLGRHGYTF. The complete variable domain, with remaining parts taken from reference TRBV11-2 and TRBJ1-2, reads EAGVAQSPRYKIIEKRQSVAFWCNPISGHATLYWYQQILGQGPKLLIQFQNNGVVDDSQLPKDRFSAERLKGVDSTLKIQPAKLEDSAVYLCASSLDLGRHGYTFGSGTRLTVV.

In regard to this clonotype: Possible read error: a much larger clone is one base away. This chain connects TRBV12-3 or TRBV12-4 to TRBJ2-1; 8 bases align to TRBD2. This CDR3 is 15 amino acids long. In DNA form, the CDR3 reads TGTGCCAGCAGGCTCTGGACGGGAGGGCAAAATGAGCGGTTCTTC. Translated, it gives CASRLWTGGQNERFF.

Notes on this clonotype: Because it lacks the conserved phenylalanine or tryptophan at the end, this CDR3 is likely a read error. As DNA, the CDR3 is TGTGCCAGTACCATCTCCGGGGGATGGGGTGAGCAGTTCTAC. It yields the protein CASTISGGWGEQFY. The chain links TRBV19 to TRBJ2-1; possibly TRBD2 for D (6 bases). Germline lookup yields CDR1 LNHDA and CDR2 SQIVND (reference sequence). This CDR3 comprises 14 residues. Trimming removed 7 bases at V and 9 bases at J, with 19 bases between.

This clonotype was picked up one time. The chain carries TRBV12-3 or TRBV12-4 and TRBJ2-2; no clear D. This CDR3 comprises 14 residues. Trimming cost V 4 bases and J 6 bases, with 12 bases left between them. CDR3 protein: CASSYGFNAGELFF. The DNA for the CDR3 is TGTGCCAGCAGTTACGGGTTTAACGCCGGGGAGCTGTTTTTT.

This clonotype has just a few counts. This chain connects TRBV7-3 to TRBJ1-1; D is perhaps TRBD1 (5 bases). V was clipped by 2 bases and J by 4 bases, with 11 bases between them. Germline CDR1 reads SGHTA; CDR2 reads FQGTGA. The CDR3 is 14 residues long. The CDR3 reads CASSLDGGITEAFF. CDR3 bases: TGTGCCAGCAGCTTAGACGGGGGGATCACTGAAGCTTTCTTT.

Points on this clonotype: This sequence may be a read error, since a much larger clone differs from it by one base. The chain combines TRBV20-1 with TRBJ1-1, with D unresolved. Trimming took off 3 bases at V and 0 bases at J, with 8 bases between the two ends. The CDR3 loop spans 13 amino acids. Looked up from germline, CDR1 is DFQATT and CDR2 is SNEGSKA (reference sequence). CDR3 sequence (DNA): TGCAGTGCTAGTTTGGGGATGAACACTGAAGCTTTCTTT. Its protein is CSASLGMNTEAFF.

This clonotype rates as large. The V gene is TRBV6-1, the J gene TRBJ2-5, with 9 bases matching TRBD2. J gave up 5 bases and V 2 bases, and 6 bases lay outside the gene matches. CDR1 and CDR2 from the germline V gene are MNHNS and SASEGT. The CDR3 loop spans 15 amino acids. Written as DNA, the CDR3 is TGTGCCAGCAGTGAAATGGCTAGCGGGACTGAGACCCAGTACTTC. It specifies CASSEMASGTETQYF.

Comments on this clonotype: A much more abundant neighbour one base away suggests this may be a read error. The chain is built from TRBV5-1 and TRBJ1-5, with D unclear. The CDR3 length is 13 residues. Looked up from germline, CDR1 is SGHRS and CDR2 is YFSETQ. Trimming shortened V by 7 bases and J by 5 bases, and 13 bases separated the two germline ends. CDR3 bases: TGCGCCAGCTGCATAGACACCGATCAGCCCCAGCATTTT. It is translated as CASCIDTDQPQHF.

This clonotype is termed medium-sized. The chain recombines TRBV11-2 with TRBJ1-5; possibly TRBD1 for D (6 bases). Trimming cost V 2 bases and J 6 bases, with 8 bases left between them. The CDR3 loop spans 13 amino acids. Germline CDR1 SGHAT, CDR2 FQNNGV. The CDR3 here is CASSLRQAQPQHF. CDR3 DNA sequence: TGTGCCAGCAGCTTAAGACAGGCTCAGCCCCAGCATTTT.

Relative to its sample, this clonotype is medium-sized. V usage is TRBV2 and J usage is TRBJ1-2, with D possibly matching TRBD1 (5 bases). Looked up from germline, CDR1 is SNHLY and CDR2 is FYNNEI. CDR3 length: 13 amino acids. Trimming shortened V by 1 base and J by 10 bases, and 13 bases separated the two germline ends. This chain's CDR3 is CASSEEGRVYYTF. Written as DNA, the CDR3 is TGTGCCAGCAGTGAAGAGGGGAGGGTCTACTACACCTTC.

This clonotype was counted many times. The chain joins TRBV7-2 to TRBJ2-4; no clear D. Trimming cost V 2 bases and J 6 bases, with 8 bases left between them. Per the germline V gene, CDR1 is SGHTA and CDR2 is FQGNSA. This CDR3 region has 13 residues. The CDR3 coding sequence is TGTGCCAGCAGCTTAAACGGACGAAACATTCAGTACTTC. Translating it yields CASSLNGRNIQYF.

By share, this clonotype counts as large. The junction and the germline gene differ at one end; a read error may be behind it. The chain joins TRBV6-2 or TRBV6-3 to TRBJ2-1; 8 bases line up with TRBD2. The CDR3 spans 15 residues. CDR1 and CDR2 (germline): MNHEY, SVGEGT. The CDR3 coding sequence is TGTGCCAGCAGATACTCGGGACTAGCCTACAATGAGCAGTTCTTC. This gives the protein CASRYSGLAYNEQFF.

On this clonotype: A read error is possible here, since a much larger clone lies one base away. Here the CDR3 DNA reads TGCGCCAGCAGCCAAGGTTCCGGGCGGACCCAGTACTTC. Its translation: CASSQGSGRTQYF. The rearrangement links TRBV4-1 to TRBJ2-5; D gene uncertain. V gave up 1 base and J gave up 7 bases, with 10 bases separating them. This CDR3 spans 13 amino acids. The germline gives CDR1 MGHRA, CDR2 YSYEKL.

This clonotype is medium-sized in the sample. The V call is TRBV20-1, the J call TRBJ2-5; D gene unclear. This CDR3 comprises 13 residues. Germline CDR1 reads DFQATT; CDR2 reads SNEGSKA (reference sequence). Here the CDR3 reads CRVESSRQETQYF. The CDR3 DNA reads as TGCAGGGTCGAGAGTTCCCGCCAAGAGACCCAGTACTTC.

The chain joins TRBV5-5 to TRBJ2-3; the match to TRBD2 covers 13 bases. The CDR3 consists of 16 residues. Germline trimming cut 2 bases from V and 9 bases from J; bases unmatched to any gene: 9. Germline CDR1 SGHKS, CDR2 YYEKEE (reference sequence). The CDR3 DNA is TGTGCCAGCAGCTTCCTGACTAGCGGGAGGCCCGGAACGCAGTATTTT. As protein: CASSFLTSGRPGTQYF. The whole variable domain, remainder taken from reference TRBV5-5 and TRBJ2-3, is DAGVTQSPTHLIKTRGQQVTLRCSPISGHKSVSWYQQVLGQGPQFIFQYYEKEERGRGNFPDRFSARQFPNYSSELNVNALLLGDSALYLCASSFLTSGRPGTQYFGPGTRLTVL.

CDR3 in amino acids: CASSSAWNTEAFF. The CDR3 DNA sequence: TGTGCCAGCAGCTCGGCCTGGAACACTGAAGCTTTCTTT. The chain uses TRBV5-6 and TRBJ1-1; D call uncertain. The CDR3 is made up of 13 amino acids. V was clipped by 3 bases and J by 1 base, with 7 bases between them. Germline V gene sequence: CDR1 SGHDT, CDR2 YYEEEE.